Listed below are T cell receptor beta chains from one sample, sequenced in a study of T-cell memory formation after mild COVID-19. TCRdb re-called the 5' RACE reads with MiXCR, one entry per CDR3 protein. Among 150,000 to 200,000 distinct CDR3 sequences listed, about a fifth were seen once. Input material: PBMCs or a T cell subset sorted from them (not recorded which). The receptors derive from an adult woman who had mild COVID-19 (a few samples of this study predate the infection). Cell type and time point are not known. Both conserved end residues are part of each CDR3. Each record gives: clone size, J gene, V gene, D gene, CDR3 DNA, CDR3 protein. D genes are given only for firm matches. The size field is filled for only some rows; it gives once, few, many or a size class.

size: NA; J: TRBJ1-1; V: TRBV30; D: NA; DNA: TGTGCCTGGAGTGTACACTATGATGGGGGCACTGAAGCTTTCTTT; CDR3: CAWSVHYDGGTEAFF
size: few; J: TRBJ2-1; V: TRBV9; D: NA; DNA: TGTGCCAGCGGGTCCACTGCCAATGAGCAGTTCTTC; CDR3: CASGSTANEQFF
size: many; J: TRBJ2-2; V: TRBV6-5; D: NA; DNA: TGTGCCAGCAGTTACTGGCAGGGGAACACCGGGGAGCTGTTTTTT; CDR3: CASSYWQGNTGELFF
size: NA; J: TRBJ1-5; V: TRBV6-5; D: NA; DNA: TGTGCCAGCGGGTCATACCAGCCCCAGCATTTT; CDR3: CASGSYQPQHF
size: few; J: TRBJ1-1; V: TRBV7-9; D: NA; DNA: TGTGCCAGCAGCTTGGAGAGTACCGAAGCTTTCTTT; CDR3: CASSLESTEAFF
size: few; J: TRBJ2-3; V: TRBV12-3/TRBV12-4; D: NA; DNA: TGTGCCAGCAGTTTTGGGGTGGGCACAGATACGCAGTATTTT; CDR3: CASSFGVGTDTQYF
size: few; J: TRBJ2-7; V: TRBV30; D: TRBD1; DNA: TGTGCCTGGATCCGGACAGGGTCTGAATACGAGCAGTACTTC; CDR3: CAWIRTGSEYEQYF
size: few; J: TRBJ2-5; V: TRBV18; D: TRBD2; DNA: TGTGCCAGCTCACGTCCACTAGCGGGAACTGAGGAGACCCAGTACTTC; CDR3: CASSRPLAGTEETQYF
size: NA; J: TRBJ2-3; V: TRBV6-5; D: TRBD1; DNA: TGTGCCAGCAGTCCCCAGGGGGCTTCCACAGATACGCAGTATTTT; CDR3: CASSPQGASTDTQYF
size: NA; J: TRBJ2-1; V: TRBV4-3; D: NA; DNA: TGCGCCAGCAGCCCAGAACCAGGGCCGGCCTACTACAATGAGCAGTTCTTC; CDR3: CASSPEPGPAYYNEQFF
size: NA; J: TRBJ1-3; V: TRBV4-3; D: TRBD1; DNA: TGCGCCAGCAGCCAAGTAGATACAGGGGCTGGAAACACCATATATTTT; CDR3: CASSQVDTGAGNTIYF
size: NA; J: TRBJ1-2; V: TRBV24-1; D: NA; DNA: TGTGCCACCAGTGATGTTTACGGCTACACCTTC; CDR3: CATSDVYGYTF
size: many; J: TRBJ1-6; V: TRBV21-1; D: NA; DNA: TGTGCCAGCAGCCCACGGGGGGGGCGGAATTCACCCCTCCACTTT; CDR3: CASSPRGGRNSPLHF
size: few; J: TRBJ1-2; V: TRBV11-2; D: NA; DNA: TGTGCCAGCAGCTTAGCAGTTCTGGGACTTCCAAGGGAAGGCTACACCTTC; CDR3: CASSLAVLGLPREGYTF